One T cell receptor (beta chain) is described in this entry. The data were obtained in a study of CD8 T cells in Susac syndrome. V dropped 3 bases and J dropped 7; count of bases not matched to a gene: 12. This CDR3 comprises 16 residues. Germline V gene sequence: CDR1 GTSNPN, CDR2 SVGIG (reference sequence). RNA amounts of roughly 0.5 to 1 ug underwent reverse transcription with random hexamers. By means of immunoSEQ multiplex PCR, TCR beta CDR3 spanning 54 Vbeta and 13 Jbeta underwent amplification. TCRdb called the immunoSEQ multiplex PCR reads again in MiXCR, with one record for every CDR3 protein. This sample has approximately 150,000 distinct CDR3 sequences, with 80% to 95% found just once. The authors negatively isolated CD8+ and CD4+ T cells and FACS-enriched TEMRA cells.

The source of this sequence is a human donor with multiple sclerosis. Specimen: CD4+ T cells from PBMCs. V usage is TRBV30 and J usage is TRBJ1-4; 9 bases map to TRBD1. CDR3 sequence: CAWSLPGQGRSEKLFF. In nucleotides, the CDR3 is TGTGCCTGGAGCCTCCCGGGACAGGGCCGGAGTGAAAAACTGTTTTTT.